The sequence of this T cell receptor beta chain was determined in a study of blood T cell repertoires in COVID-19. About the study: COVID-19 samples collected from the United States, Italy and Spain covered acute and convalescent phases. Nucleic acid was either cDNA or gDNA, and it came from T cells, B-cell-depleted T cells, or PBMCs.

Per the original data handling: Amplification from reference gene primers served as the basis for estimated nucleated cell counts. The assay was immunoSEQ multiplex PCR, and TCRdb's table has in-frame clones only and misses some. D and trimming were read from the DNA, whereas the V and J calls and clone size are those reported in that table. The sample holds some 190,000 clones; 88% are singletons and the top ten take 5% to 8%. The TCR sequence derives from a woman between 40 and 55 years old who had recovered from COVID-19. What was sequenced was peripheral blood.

This chain's CDR3 is CASSPVLQGRTDTQYF. The CDR3, as DNA: TGTGCCAGCTCACCGGTATTACAGGGGCGAACAGATACGCAGTATTTT. This chain connects TRBV18 to TRBJ2-3; 7 bases align to TRBD1. Losses at the gene ends were 3 bases for V and 3 bases for J; bases not matched to a gene: 9. This CDR3 is 16 amino acids long. From germline, CDR1 is KGHSH and CDR2 LQKENI.